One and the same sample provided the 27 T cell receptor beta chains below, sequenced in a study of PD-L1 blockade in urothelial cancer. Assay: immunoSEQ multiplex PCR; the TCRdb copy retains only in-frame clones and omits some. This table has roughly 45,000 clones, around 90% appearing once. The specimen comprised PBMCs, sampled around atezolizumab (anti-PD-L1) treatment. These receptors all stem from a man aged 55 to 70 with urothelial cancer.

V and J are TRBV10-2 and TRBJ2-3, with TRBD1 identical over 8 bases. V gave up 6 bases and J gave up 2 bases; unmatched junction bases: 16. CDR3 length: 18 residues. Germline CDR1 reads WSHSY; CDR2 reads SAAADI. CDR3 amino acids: CASSRRKLPGQATDTQYF. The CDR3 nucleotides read TGCGCCAGCAGCCGTAGGAAACTTCCGGGACAGGCCACAGATACGCAGTATTTT.

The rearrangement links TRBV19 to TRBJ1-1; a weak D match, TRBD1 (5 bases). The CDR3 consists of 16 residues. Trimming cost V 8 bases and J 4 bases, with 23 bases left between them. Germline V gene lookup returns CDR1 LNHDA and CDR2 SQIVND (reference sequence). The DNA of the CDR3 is TGTGCCAGTGGAGGGGACCCGGGGCGATGGGGCACTGAAGCTTTCTTT. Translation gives CASGGDPGRWGTEAFF.

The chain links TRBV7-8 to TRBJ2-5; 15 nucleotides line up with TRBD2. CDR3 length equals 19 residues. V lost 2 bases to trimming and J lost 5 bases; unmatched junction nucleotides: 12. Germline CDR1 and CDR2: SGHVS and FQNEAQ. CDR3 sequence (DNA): TGTGCCAGCAGCTTAATTTCCTCCGGGACTAGCGGGGGGAAGGAGACCCAGTACTTC. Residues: CASSLISSGTSGGKETQYF. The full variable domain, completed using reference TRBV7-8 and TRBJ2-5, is GAGVSQSPRYKVAKRGQDVALRCDPISGHVSLFWYQQALGQGPEFLTYFQNEAQLDKSGLPSDRFFAERPEGSVSTLKIQRTQQEDSAVYLCASSLISSGTSGGKETQYFGPGTRLLVL.

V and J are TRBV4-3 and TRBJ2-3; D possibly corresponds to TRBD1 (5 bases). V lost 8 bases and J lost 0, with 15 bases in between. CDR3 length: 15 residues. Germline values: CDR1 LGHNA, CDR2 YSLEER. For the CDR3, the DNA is TGCGCCAGCGGCCCAAGACAGAGCAGCACAGATACGCAGTATTTT. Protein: CASGPRQSSTDTQYF.

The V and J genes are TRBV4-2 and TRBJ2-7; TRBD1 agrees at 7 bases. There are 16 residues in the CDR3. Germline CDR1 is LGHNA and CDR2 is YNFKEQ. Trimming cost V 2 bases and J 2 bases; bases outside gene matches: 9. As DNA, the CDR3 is TGTGCCAGCAGCCAAATTCTCCGGGACAGACCCTACGAGCAGTACTTC. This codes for CASSQILRDRPYEQYF.

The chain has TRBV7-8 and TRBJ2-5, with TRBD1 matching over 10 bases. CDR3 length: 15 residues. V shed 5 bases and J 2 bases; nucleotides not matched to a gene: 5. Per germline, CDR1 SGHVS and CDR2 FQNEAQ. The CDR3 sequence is CASSPPGQGQETQYF. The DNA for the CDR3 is TGTGCCAGCAGCCCTCCGGGACAGGGGCAAGAGACCCAGTACTTC.

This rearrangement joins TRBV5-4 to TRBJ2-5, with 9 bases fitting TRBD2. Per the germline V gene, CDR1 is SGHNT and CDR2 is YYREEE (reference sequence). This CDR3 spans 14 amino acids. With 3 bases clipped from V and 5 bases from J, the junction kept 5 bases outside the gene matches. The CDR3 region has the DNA TGTGCCAGCAGCTGGAGAAGCGGGGGGGAGACCCAGTACTTC. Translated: CASSWRSGGETQYF.

CDR3 region: CASSQDVRQPQHF. As DNA, the CDR3 is TGTGCCAGCAGCCAAGATGTCCGGCAGCCCCAGCATTTT. The chain is built from TRBV4-2 and TRBJ1-5; D not certain. V was trimmed by 0 bases and J by 7 bases, leaving 7 bases between them. CDR3 length: 13 amino acids. Germline assignment: CDR1 LGHNA and CDR2 YNFKEQ.

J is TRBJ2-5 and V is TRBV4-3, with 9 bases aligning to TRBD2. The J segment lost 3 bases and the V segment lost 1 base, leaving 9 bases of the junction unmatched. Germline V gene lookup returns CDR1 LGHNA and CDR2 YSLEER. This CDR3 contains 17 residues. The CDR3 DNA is TGCGCCAGCAGCCAAGTTCTAGCGGGGAGTCCCGAAGAGACCCAGTACTTC. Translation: CASSQVLAGSPEETQYF.

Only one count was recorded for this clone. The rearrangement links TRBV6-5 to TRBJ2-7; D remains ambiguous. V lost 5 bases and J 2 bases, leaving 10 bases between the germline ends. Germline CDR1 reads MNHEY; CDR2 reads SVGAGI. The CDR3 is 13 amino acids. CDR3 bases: TGTGCCAGCAGTGTTAACTTCGCCTACGAGCAGTACTTC. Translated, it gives CASSVNFAYEQYF.

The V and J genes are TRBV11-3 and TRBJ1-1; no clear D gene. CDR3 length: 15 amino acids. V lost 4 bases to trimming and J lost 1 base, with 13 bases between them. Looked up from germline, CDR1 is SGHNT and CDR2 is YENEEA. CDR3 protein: CASSSPWAGNTEAFF. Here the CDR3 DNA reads TGTGCCAGCAGCTCCCCATGGGCCGGGAACACTGAAGCTTTCTTT.

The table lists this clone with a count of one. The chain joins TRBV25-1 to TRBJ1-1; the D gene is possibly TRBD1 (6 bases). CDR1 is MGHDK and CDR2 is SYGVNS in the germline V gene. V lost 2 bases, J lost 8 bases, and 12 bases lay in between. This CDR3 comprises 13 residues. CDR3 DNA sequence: TGTGCCAGCAGTGAAGCAGGGGTTTCCGAAGCTTTCTTT. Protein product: CASSEAGVSEAFF.

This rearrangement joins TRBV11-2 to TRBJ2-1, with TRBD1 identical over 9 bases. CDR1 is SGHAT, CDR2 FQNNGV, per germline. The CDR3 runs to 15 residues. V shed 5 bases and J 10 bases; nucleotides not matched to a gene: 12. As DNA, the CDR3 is TGTGCCAGCAGCAGTAGGACAGGGGATAATATCGAGCAGTTCTTC. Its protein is CASSSRTGDNIEQFF.

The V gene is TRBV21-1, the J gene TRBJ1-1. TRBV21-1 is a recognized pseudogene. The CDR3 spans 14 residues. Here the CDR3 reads CASSPTRKRVNAFF. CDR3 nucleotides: TGTGCCAGCAGCCCTACTCGGAAGAGGGTAAACGCTTTCTTT.

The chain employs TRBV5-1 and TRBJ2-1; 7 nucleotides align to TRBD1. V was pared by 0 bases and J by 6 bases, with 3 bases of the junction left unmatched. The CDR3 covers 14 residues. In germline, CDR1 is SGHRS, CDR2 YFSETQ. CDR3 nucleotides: TGCGCCAGCAGCTTGGATCCAGGGGGCAATGAGCAGTTCTTC. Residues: CASSLDPGGNEQFF.

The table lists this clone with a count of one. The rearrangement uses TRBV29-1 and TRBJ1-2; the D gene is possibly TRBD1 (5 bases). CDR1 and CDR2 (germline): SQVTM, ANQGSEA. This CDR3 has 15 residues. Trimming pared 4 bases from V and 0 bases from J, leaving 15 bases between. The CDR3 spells CSVALRGNANYGYTF. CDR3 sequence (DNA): TGCAGCGTTGCTTTACGGGGGAACGCTAACTATGGCTACACCTTC. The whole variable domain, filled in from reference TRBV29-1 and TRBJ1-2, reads SAVISQKPSRDICQRGTSLTIQCQVDSQVTMMFWYRQQPGQSLTLIATANQGSEATYESGFVIDKFPISRPNLTFSTLTVSNMSPEDSSIYLCSVALRGNANYGYTFGSGTRLTVV.

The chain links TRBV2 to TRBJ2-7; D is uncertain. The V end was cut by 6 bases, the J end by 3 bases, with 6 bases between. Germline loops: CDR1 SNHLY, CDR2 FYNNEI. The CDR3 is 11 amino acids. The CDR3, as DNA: TGTGCCAGCAGGGCCAACTACGAGCAGTACTTC. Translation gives CASRANYEQYF.

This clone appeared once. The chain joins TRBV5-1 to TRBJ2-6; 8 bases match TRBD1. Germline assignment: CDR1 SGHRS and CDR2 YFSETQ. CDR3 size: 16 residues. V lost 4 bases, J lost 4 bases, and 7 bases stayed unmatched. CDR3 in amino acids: CASSVTTGVGANVLTF. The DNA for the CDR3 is TGCGCCAGCAGCGTGACGACAGGGGTCGGGGCCAACGTCCTGACTTTC. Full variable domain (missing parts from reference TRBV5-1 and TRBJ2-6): KAGVTQTPRYLIKTRGQQVTLSCSPISGHRSVSWYQQTPGQGLQFLFEYFSETQRNKGNFPGRFSGRQFSNSRSEMNVSTLELGDSALYLCASSVTTGVGANVLTFGAGSRLTVL.

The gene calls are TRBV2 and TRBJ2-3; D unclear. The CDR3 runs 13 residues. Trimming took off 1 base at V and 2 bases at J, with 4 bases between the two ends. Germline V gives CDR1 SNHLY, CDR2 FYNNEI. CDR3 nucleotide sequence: TGTGCCAGCAGTGAAGTCTACACAGATACGCAGTATTTT. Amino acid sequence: CASSEVYTDTQYF.

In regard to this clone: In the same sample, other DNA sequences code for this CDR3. CDR3 loop: CASSWDSSYEQYF. The CDR3 nucleotides read TGCGCCAGCAGCTGGGACTCCTCCTACGAGCAGTACTTC. This rearrangement joins TRBV5-1 to TRBJ2-7; D possibly corresponds to TRBD2 (6 bases). CDR1 is SGHRS, CDR2 YFSETQ, per germline. The CDR3 runs to 13 residues. Trimming shortened V by 3 bases and J by 0 bases, and 7 bases separated the two germline ends.

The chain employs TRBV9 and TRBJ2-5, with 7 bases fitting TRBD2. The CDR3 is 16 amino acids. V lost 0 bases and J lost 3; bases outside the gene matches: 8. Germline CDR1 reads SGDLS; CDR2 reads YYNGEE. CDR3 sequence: CASSVGRGSRKETQYF. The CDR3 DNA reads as TGTGCCAGCAGCGTAGGGCGGGGGAGTAGAAAAGAGACCCAGTACTTC.

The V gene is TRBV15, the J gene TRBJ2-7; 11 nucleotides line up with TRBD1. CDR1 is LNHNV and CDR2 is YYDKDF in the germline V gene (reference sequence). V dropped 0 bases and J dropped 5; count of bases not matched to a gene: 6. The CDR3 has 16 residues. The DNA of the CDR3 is TGTGCCACCAGCAGAGATAGGGGGACAGGGGGTAACGAGCAGTACTTC. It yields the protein CATSRDRGTGGNEQYF.

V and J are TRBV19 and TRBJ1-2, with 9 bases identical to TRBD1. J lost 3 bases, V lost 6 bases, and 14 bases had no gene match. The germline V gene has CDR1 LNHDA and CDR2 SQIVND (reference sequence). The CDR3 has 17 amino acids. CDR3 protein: CASRNSGQGALDYGYTF. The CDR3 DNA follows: TGTGCCAGTAGGAATTCGGGACAGGGCGCCCTCGACTATGGCTACACCTTC.

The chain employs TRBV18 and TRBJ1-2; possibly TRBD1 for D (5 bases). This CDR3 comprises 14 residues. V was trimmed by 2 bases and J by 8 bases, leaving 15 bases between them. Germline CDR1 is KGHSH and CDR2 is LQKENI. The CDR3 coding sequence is TGTGCCAGCTCACCAACAGCGACCTCAGGGGGCTACACCTTC. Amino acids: CASSPTATSGGYTF.

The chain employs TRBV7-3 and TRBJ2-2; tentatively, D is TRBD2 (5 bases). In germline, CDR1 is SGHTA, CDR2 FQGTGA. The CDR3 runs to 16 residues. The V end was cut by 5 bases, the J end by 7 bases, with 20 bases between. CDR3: CASSPGLATYSGELFF. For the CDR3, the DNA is TGTGCCAGCAGCCCCGGGCTAGCCACGTATAGCGGGGAGCTGTTTTTT. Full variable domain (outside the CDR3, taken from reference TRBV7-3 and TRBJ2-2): GAGVSQTPSNKVTEKGKYVELRCDPISGHTALYWYRQSLGQGPEFLIYFQGTGAADDSGLPNDRFFAVRPEGSVSTLKIQRTERGDSAVYLCASSPGLATYSGELFFGEGSRLTVL.

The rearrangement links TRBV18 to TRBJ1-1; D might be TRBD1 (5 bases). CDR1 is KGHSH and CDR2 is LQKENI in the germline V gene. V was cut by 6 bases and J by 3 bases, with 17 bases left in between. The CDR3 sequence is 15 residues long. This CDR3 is CASSLTTGGDTEAFF. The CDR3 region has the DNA TGTGCCAGCTCTCTAACCACGGGAGGGGACACTGAAGCTTTCTTT.

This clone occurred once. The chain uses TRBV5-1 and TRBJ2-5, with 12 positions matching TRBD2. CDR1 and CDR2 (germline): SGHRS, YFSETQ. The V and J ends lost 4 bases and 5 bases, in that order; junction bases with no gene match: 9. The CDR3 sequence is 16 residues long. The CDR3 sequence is CASSAGLAGKGETQYF. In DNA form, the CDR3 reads TGCGCCAGCAGCGCCGGACTAGCGGGGAAGGGGGAGACCCAGTACTTC.